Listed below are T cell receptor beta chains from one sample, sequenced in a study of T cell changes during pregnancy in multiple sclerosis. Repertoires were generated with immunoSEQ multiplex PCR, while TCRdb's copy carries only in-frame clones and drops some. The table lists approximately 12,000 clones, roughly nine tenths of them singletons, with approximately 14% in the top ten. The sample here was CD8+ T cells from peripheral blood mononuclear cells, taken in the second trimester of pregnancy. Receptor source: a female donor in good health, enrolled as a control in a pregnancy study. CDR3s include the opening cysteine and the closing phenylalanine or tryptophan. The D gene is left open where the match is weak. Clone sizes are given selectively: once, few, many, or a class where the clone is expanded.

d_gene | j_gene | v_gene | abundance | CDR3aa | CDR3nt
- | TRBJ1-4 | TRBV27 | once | CASSRTDGEKLFF | TGTGCCAGCAGTCGTACAGACGGTGAAAAACTGTTTTTT
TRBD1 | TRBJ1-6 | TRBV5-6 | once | CASSGTGSSYNSPLHF | TGTGCCAGCAGCGGGACAGGGAGCTCCTATAATTCACCCCTCCACTTT
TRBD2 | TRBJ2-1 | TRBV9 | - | CASSMGSGRGGYNEQFF | TGTGCCAGCTCAATGGGGAGCGGGAGGGGGGGGTACAATGAGCAGTTCTTC
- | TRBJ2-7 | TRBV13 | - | CASSQGGVAYEQYF | TGTGCCAGCAGCCAGGGGGGAGTCGCCTACGAGCAGTACTTC
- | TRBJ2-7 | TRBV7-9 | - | CASSRAEEREQYF | TGTGCCAGCAGCCGAGCCGAGGAGCGCGAGCAGTACTTC
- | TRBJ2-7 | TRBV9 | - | CASSVGQSYEQYF | TGTGCCAGCAGCGTAGGGCAGTCCTACGAGCAGTACTTC
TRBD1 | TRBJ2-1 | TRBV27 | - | CASSLSGGQGLYNEQFF | TGTGCCAGCAGTTTATCGGGGGGACAGGGCCTCTACAATGAGCAGTTCTTC
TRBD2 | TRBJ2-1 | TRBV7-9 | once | CASRPTSGRGNEQFF | TGTGCCAGCAGGCCTACTAGCGGGAGGGGCAATGAGCAGTTCTTC
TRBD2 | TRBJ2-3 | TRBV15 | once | CATSGFSGTGTDTQYF | TGTGCCACCAGCGGTTTCAGCGGGACGGGCACAGATACGCAGTATTTT
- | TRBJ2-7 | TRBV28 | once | CASSLGRVEEQYF | TGTGCCAGCAGTTTAGGCAGGGTGGAAGAGCAGTACTTC
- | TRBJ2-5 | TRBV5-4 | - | CASSSTTMAGETQYF | TGTGCCAGCAGCTCCACCACTATGGCGGGAGAGACCCAGTACTTC
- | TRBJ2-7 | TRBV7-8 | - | CASTEVPGYSYEQYF | TGTGCCAGCACCGAAGTCCCGGGATACTCCTACGAGCAGTACTTC
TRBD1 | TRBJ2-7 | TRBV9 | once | CASSVAGQGNHEQYF | TGTGCCAGCAGCGTAGCGGGACAGGGGAACCACGAGCAGTACTTC
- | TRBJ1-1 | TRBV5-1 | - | CASSLGGTTEAFF | TGCGCCAGCAGCTTGGGCGGGACCACTGAAGCTTTCTTT
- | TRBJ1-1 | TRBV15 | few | CATSSHLSTTEAFF | TGTGCCACCAGCAGCCACCTCTCTACCACTGAAGCTTTCTTT
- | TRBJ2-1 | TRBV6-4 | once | CASSDDRANEQFF | TGTGCCAGCAGTGACGACAGAGCGAATGAGCAGTTCTTC
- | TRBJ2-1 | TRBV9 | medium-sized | CASSVVETWNEQFF | TGTGCCAGCAGCGTAGTGGAGACTTGGAATGAGCAGTTCTTC
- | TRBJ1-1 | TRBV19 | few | CASRDSEAFF | TGTGCCAGTAGGGACAGCGAAGCTTTCTTT
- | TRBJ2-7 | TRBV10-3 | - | CAISESGSWAEQYF | TGTGCCATCAGTGAGTCAGGGAGTTGGGCCGAGCAGTACTTC
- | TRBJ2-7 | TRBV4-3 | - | CASSPNRDGTYEQYF | TGCGCCAGCAGCCCAAACAGGGATGGCACGTACGAGCAGTACTTC
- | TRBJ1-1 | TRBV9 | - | CASSPRLNTEAFF | TGTGCCAGCAGCCCCCGTCTGAACACTGAAGCTTTCTTT
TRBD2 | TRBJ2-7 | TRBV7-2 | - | CASASRRGAYYEQYF | TGTGCCAGCGCCTCGCGGCGGGGGGCCTACTACGAGCAGTACTTC
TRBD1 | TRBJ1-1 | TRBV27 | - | CASRRTAGGSTEAFF | TGTGCCAGCAGGCGAACGGCAGGGGGCAGCACTGAAGCTTTCTTT
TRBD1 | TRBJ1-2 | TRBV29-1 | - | CSVPPGQVDGYTF | TGCAGCGTCCCCCCCGGACAGGTAGATGGCTACACCTTC
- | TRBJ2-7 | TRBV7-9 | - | CASSLGSYEQYF | TGTGCCAGCAGCTTAGGCAGCTACGAGCAGTACTTC
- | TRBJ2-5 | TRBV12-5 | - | CASGPLETQYF | TGTGCTAGTGGCCCCCTGGAGACCCAGTACTTC
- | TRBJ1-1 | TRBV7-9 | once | CVSSLARGMNTEAFF | TGTGTCAGCAGCTTAGCAAGGGGGATGAACACTGAAGCTTTCTTT
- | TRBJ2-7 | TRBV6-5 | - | CASSYLQQGPAYEQYF | TGTGCCAGCAGTTACCTTCAACAGGGCCCCGCCTACGAGCAGTACTTC
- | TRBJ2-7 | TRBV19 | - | CASSIWASSYEQYF | TGTGCCAGTAGTATATGGGCGAGCTCCTACGAGCAGTACTTC
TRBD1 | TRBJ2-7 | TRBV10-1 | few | CASRTTGNPYEQYF | TGCGCCAGCAGAACGACAGGGAACCCCTACGAGCAGTACTTC
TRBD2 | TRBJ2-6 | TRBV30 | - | CAWIVARLATPGANVLTF | TGTGCCTGGATTGTTGCGCGACTAGCGACCCCTGGGGCCAACGTCCTGACTTTC
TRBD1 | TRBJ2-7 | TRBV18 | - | CASSGDRSYEQYF | TGTGCCAGCTCAGGGGACAGGTCCTACGAGCAGTACTTC
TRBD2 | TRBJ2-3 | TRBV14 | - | CASSPRTSTDTQYF | TGTGCCAGCAGCCCGCGGACTAGTACAGATACGCAGTATTTT
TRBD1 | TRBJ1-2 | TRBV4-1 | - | CASSQDESGQRYGYTF | TGCGCCAGCAGCCAAGACGAATCGGGACAGAGATATGGCTACACCTTC
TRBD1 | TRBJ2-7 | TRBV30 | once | CAWTTGDPYEQYF | TGTGCCTGGACCACAGGGGACCCCTACGAGCAGTACTTC
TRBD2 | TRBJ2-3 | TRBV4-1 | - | CASSQGGGAIDTQYF | TGCGCCAGCAGCCAAGGCGGGGGGGCTATAGATACGCAGTATTTT
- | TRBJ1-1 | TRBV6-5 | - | CASSYSGMNTEAFF | TGTGCCAGCAGTTACTCTGGCATGAACACTGAAGCTTTCTTT
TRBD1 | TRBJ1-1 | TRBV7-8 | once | CASRDGQVGEAFF | TGTGCCAGCAGGGATGGACAGGTGGGAGAAGCTTTCTTT
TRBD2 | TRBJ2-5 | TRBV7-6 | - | CASSLPSGGPSQYF | TGTGCCAGCAGCTTACCTAGCGGGGGGCCCTCCCAGTACTTC
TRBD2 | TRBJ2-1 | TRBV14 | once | CASSRSSGEQFF | TGTGCCAGCAGCCGTTCTAGCGGTGAGCAGTTCTTC
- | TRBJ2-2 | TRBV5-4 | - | CATSSGNTGELFF | TGTGCCACAAGTAGCGGGAACACCGGGGAGCTGTTTTTT
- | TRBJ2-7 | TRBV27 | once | CASSLPGGAVDEQYF | TGTGCCAGCAGTTTACCGGGGGGCGCGGTTGACGAGCAGTACTTC
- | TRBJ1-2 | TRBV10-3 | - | CAISGTDDGYTF | TGTGCCATCAGTGGGACTGATGATGGCTACACCTTC
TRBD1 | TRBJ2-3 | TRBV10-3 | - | CAIRATGQGASDTQYF | TGTGCCATCAGGGCAACGGGACAGGGGGCATCAGATACGCAGTATTTT
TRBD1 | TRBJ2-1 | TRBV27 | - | CASSLRTGGNEQFF | TGTGCCAGCAGTCTCCGGACAGGGGGAAATGAGCAGTTCTTC
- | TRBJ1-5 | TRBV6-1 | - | CASKQDGNSNQPQHF | TGTGCCAGCAAGCAGGACGGGAATAGCAATCAGCCCCAGCATTTT
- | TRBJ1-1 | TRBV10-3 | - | CAIRLFSGRTTEAFF | TGTGCCATCAGGTTATTTTCGGGGAGGACTACTGAAGCTTTCTTT
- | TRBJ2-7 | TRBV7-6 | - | CAILPREYEQYF | TGTGCCATTTTGCCACGGGAGTACGAGCAGTACTTC
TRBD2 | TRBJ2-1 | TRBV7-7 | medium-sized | CASSLDLAGSNEQFF | TGTGCCAGCAGCTTGGACTTAGCGGGATCCAATGAGCAGTTCTTC
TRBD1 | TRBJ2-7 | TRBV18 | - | CASSPIRGQEQYF | TGTGCCAGCTCACCCATCAGGGGGCAGGAGCAGTACTTC
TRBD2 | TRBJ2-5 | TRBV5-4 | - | CASSPAGGHETQYF | TGTGCCAGCAGCCCAGCGGGGGGGCATGAGACCCAGTACTTC
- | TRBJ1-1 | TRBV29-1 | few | CSVGVGVEAFF | TGCAGCGTTGGAGTGGGAGTTGAAGCTTTCTTT
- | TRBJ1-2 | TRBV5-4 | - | CASSDGLTANYGYTF | TGTGCCAGCAGCGACGGACTCACAGCTAACTATGGCTACACCTTC
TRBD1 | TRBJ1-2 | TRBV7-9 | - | CASSTSGQGLGGYTF | TGTGCCAGCAGCACTTCCGGACAGGGCCTGGGAGGCTACACCTTC